The rows below give T cell receptor beta chains drawn from one sample of a study of CD4+ T cells in melanoma. Using immunoSEQ multiplex PCR, the repertoire was profiled, and TCRdb retains in-frame clones only, with some absent. The table shows roughly 52,000 clones, with more than 60% occurring only once. The sample consisted of tumor tissue. Receptor source: a human donor with melanoma. Each CDR3 is given with its conserved first and last residue. D genes are given only for firm matches. Clone size, where shown, is once, few, many, or a class for clones that have expanded.

j_call v_call d_call clone_size cdr3_nt cdr3_aa
TRBJ1-6 TRBV5-6 TRBD1 . TGTGCCAGCAGCTCGGGACAGGGGGGAAATTCACCCCTCCACTTT CASSSGQGGNSPLHF
TRBJ1-2 TRBV19 . . TGTGCCAGTACCGCGAATCCAAGGGAACCCTCTGGCTACACCTTC CASTANPREPSGYTF
TRBJ1-1 TRBV18 TRBD1 . TGTGCCAGCTCACCACCCGACAGGGGAGGATATGAAGCTTTCTTT CASSPPDRGGYEAFF
TRBJ2-1 TRBV18 TRBD2 few TGTGCCAGCCTCATCGGGGGGAAAGGTGGAAATGAGCAGTTCTTC CASLIGGKGGNEQFF
TRBJ2-1 TRBV7-9 . once TGTGCCAGCAGCGGAGGGGGCGCCGGCTCCTACAATGAGCAGTTCTTC CASSGGGAGSYNEQFF
TRBJ1-3 TRBV7-2 . . TGTGCCAGCAGCTTAGGGGGATCAAACACCATATATTTT CASSLGGSNTIYF
TRBJ1-1 TRBV7-2 . medium-sized TGTGCCAGCAGCGTGTCGGGGGGGCGCATTGGCACTGAAGCTTTCTTT CASSVSGGRIGTEAFF
TRBJ2-7 TRBV18 TRBD1 . TGTGCCAGCTCCATGACAGGGGGCTACGAGCAGTACTTC CASSMTGGYEQYF
TRBJ2-1 TRBV7-3 . . TGTGCCAGCAGCTTAGGTGGGACTGAGCAGTTCTTC CASSLGGTEQFF
TRBJ1-1 TRBV11-2 . once TGTGCCAGCAGCTTAGGAGAACGGACTGAAGCTTTCTTT CASSLGERTEAFF
TRBJ2-2 TRBV14 . . TGTGCCAGCAGCCAAGATGGGGGCGGGTCGGGCACCGGGGAGCTGTTTTTT CASSQDGGGSGTGELFF
TRBJ2-2 TRBV18 . . TGTGCCAGCTCACCACGTCGGGGGCCGGGCGGGGAGCTGTTTTTT CASSPRRGPGGELFF
TRBJ2-1 TRBV5-1 TRBD1 . TGCGCCAGCAGGGGGACAGGGGAGATCTCCTACAATGAGCAGTTCTTC CASRGTGEISYNEQFF
TRBJ2-7 TRBV7-2 . . TGTGCCAGCAGCTTAATCCACGCGTCCCTCTACGAGCAGTACTTC CASSLIHASLYEQYF
TRBJ1-2 TRBV5-1 TRBD1 . TGCGCCAGCAGCCTAGGACAGGGACATGGCTACACCTTC CASSLGQGHGYTF
TRBJ2-5 TRBV7-9 TRBD1 . TGTGCCAGCAGCTCGTCCGGGACAGGGAAAGAGACCCAGTACTTC CASSSSGTGKETQYF
TRBJ2-3 TRBV13 TRBD2 many TGTGCCAGCAGCCCCAGACTAGCGGGGGTGAGCACAGATACGCAGTATTTT CASSPRLAGVSTDTQYF
TRBJ2-1 TRBV28 . . TGTGCCAGCAGTGGCGACAGCAATGAGCAGTTCTTC CASSGDSNEQFF
TRBJ1-1 TRBV29-1 . . TGCAGCGTGGAGACCAACCCACAGGGTGTCGCTGAAGCTTTCTTT CSVETNPQGVAEAFF
TRBJ1-5 TRBV6-6 . few TGTGCCAGCGGGCGTTATCAGCCCCAGCATTTT CASGRYQPQHF
TRBJ1-1 TRBV29-1 TRBD1 . TGCAGCGTTGAAGGGACAGGGGATATTACTGAAGCTTTCTTT CSVEGTGDITEAFF
TRBJ1-3 TRBV29-1 . . TGCAGCGTTGTGTTTTTCTCTGGAAACACCATATATTTT CSVVFFSGNTIYF
TRBJ2-7 TRBV6-5 . . TGTGCCAGCAGTGACAGCGGAGGCTACGAGCAGTACTTC CASSDSGGYEQYF
TRBJ1-6 TRBV13 . few TGTGCCAGCAGCTCGGGGGGGCTTAATTCACCCCTCCACTTT CASSSGGLNSPLHF
TRBJ2-1 TRBV9 TRBD2 . TGTGCCAGCAGCGCCGGGGAGGGGCGTCTCTACAATGAGCAGTTCTTC CASSAGEGRLYNEQFF
TRBJ2-5 TRBV29-1 . few TGCAGCGTGGGGGTCACGGTAGGGGAGACCCAGTACTTC CSVGVTVGETQYF
TRBJ1-2 TRBV7-9 . . TGTGCCAGCAGCTTAGGCGGGACACCCTATGGCTACACCTTC CASSLGGTPYGYTF
TRBJ2-3 TRBV7-6 . few TGTGCCAGCAGCTTAGGACGGATTAGCACAGATACGCAGTATTTT CASSLGRISTDTQYF
TRBJ1-6 TRBV10-3 . once TGTGCCATCAGTGAGTCGCGACGGGGAATCGGACCCCTCCACTTT CAISESRRGIGPLHF
TRBJ2-1 TRBV5-6 . . TGTGCCAGCAGCTCCGGTTGGGAGCCGGGCACCTACAATGAGCAGTTCTTC CASSSGWEPGTYNEQFF
TRBJ2-7 TRBV4-1 TRBD1 . TGCGCCAGCACCCACCGACCGGGGGACAGGGGTCGGGGAGAGCAGTACTTC CASTHRPGDRGRGEQYF
TRBJ1-2 TRBV7-8 . once TGTGCCAGCAGCTTAGCGGACACCTACACCTTC CASSLADTYTF
TRBJ2-1 TRBV18 . . TGTGCCAGCTCACCTGGGGTTTACAATGAGCAGTTCTTC CASSPGVYNEQFF
TRBJ2-5 TRBV29-1 . . TGCAGCGTTGAAGAAGTGGAGACCCAGTACTTC CSVEEVETQYF
TRBJ2-7 TRBV5-1 . . TGCGCCAGCAGCCACGACAGGGAGGCGTCCTACGAGCAGTACTTC CASSHDREASYEQYF
TRBJ1-2 TRBV10-1 . . TGCGCCAGCCTCTTCCTTAACTATGGCTACACCTTC CASLFLNYGYTF
TRBJ2-1 TRBV7-6 TRBD2 . TGTGCCAGCAGCTTCAAAGGGCGGGGGGACTACAATGAGCAGTTCTTC CASSFKGRGDYNEQFF
TRBJ1-1 TRBV19 . few TGTGCCAGTAGTATCATGGCAGGGAAAAATGCTGAAGCTTTCTTT CASSIMAGKNAEAFF
TRBJ2-3 TRBV7-9 . . TGTGCCAGCAGCCCGCAGGGCCCATCCACAGATACGCAGTATTTT CASSPQGPSTDTQYF
TRBJ1-1 TRBV5-4 TRBD1 . TGTGCCAGCAGCCAGGACAGGATCACTGAAGCTTTCTTT CASSQDRITEAFF
TRBJ1-3 TRBV19 . . TGTGCCAGCGCAGGTCGCAGCTCTGGAAACACCATATATTTT CASAGRSSGNTIYF
TRBJ2-7 TRBV7-3 TRBD1 once TGTGCCAGCAGCTTAACTGGGACAGGGTTATACGAGCAGTACTTC CASSLTGTGLYEQYF
TRBJ1-1 TRBV6-6 . few TGTGCCAGCAGTTCTGGTGGAAACACTGAAGCTTTCTTT CASSSGGNTEAFF
TRBJ1-5 TRBV2 TRBD1 few TGTGCCAGCAGGAAGGGACAGGGCAATCAGCCCCAGCATTTT CASRKGQGNQPQHF
TRBJ1-1 TRBV7-2 . . TGTGCCAGCAGCTTAGGGGGGGATAACACTGAAGCTTTCTTT CASSLGGDNTEAFF
TRBJ2-1 TRBV7-2 . . TGTGCCAGCAGCTTAGCTGGGGCAGGGGTATGGGGTAATGAGCAGTTCTTC CASSLAGAGVWGNEQFF
TRBJ2-5 TRBV2 TRBD2 . TGTGCCAGCTCGCTAGCGGGGGGGCAAGAGACCCAGTACTTC CASSLAGGQETQYF
TRBJ1-4 TRBV7-7 . . TGTGCTAGCAGCCCCGGCGGGGATGAAAAACTGTTTTTT CASSPGGDEKLFF
TRBJ2-5 TRBV10-2 . . TGCGCCAGCAGACTGAGTCTCTTGAGGGGAGAGACCCAGTACTTC CASRLSLLRGETQYF
TRBJ2-7 TRBV19 TRBD2 . TGTGCCAGTAGTACCTCCCTAGCGGCCTACGAGCAGTACTTC CASSTSLAAYEQYF
TRBJ1-1 TRBV20-1 . few TGCAGTGCTAGAGAAAGTCTTGGGGCTTTCTTT CSARESLGAFF
TRBJ1-2 TRBV5-1 . . TGCGCCAGCAGCTTGAGGGACACCTCCTTTGGCTACACCTTC CASSLRDTSFGYTF
TRBJ1-6 TRBV27 . once TGTGCCAGCAGTCAAGACTACCCTCCGGGACGGTATAATTCACCCCTCCACTTT CASSQDYPPGRYNSPLHF
TRBJ1-4 TRBV19 . many TGTGCCAGTACTATCGGAGGGTCAGCTGAAAAACTGTTTTTT CASTIGGSAEKLFF
TRBJ2-1 TRBV5-6 TRBD2 . TGTGCCAGCAGCCCCACCGGGACTAGCTCCTACAATGAGCAGTTCTTC CASSPTGTSSYNEQFF